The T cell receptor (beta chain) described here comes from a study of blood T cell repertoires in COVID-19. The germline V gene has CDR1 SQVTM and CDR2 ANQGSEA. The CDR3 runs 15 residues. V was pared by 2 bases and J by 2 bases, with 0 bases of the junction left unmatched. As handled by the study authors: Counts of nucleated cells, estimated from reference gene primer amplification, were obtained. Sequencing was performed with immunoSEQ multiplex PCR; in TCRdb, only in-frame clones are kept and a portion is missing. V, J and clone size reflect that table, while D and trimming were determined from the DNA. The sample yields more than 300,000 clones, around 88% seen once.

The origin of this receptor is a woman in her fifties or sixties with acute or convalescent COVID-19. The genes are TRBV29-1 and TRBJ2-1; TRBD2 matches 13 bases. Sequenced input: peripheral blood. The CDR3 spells CSVETSGGAYNEQFF. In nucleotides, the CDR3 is TGCAGCGTTGAAACTAGCGGGGGGGCCTACAATGAGCAGTTCTTC.